This TCR beta chain was retrieved from a study of CD4 T cells in relation to SARS-CoV-2 and coronaviruses. Whole-study context: Crossreactive spike epitopes shared across donors were mapped to their HLA restriction. General study findings and limits: Monoreactive clones expanded significantly more to SARS-CoV-2 than crossreactive clones did. Samples before the pandemic and after infection were not matched within any donor.

Worth noting for this clone: Its antigen remains unknown.

CDR1 is MNHEY and CDR2 is SVGEGT in the germline V gene. The CDR3 is 16 amino acids. The V gene lost 4 bases and the J gene lost 0 bases, with 16 bases spanning the gap. CD4+ T cells from unexposed donors were obtained before the COVID-19 pandemic (2011-2018). Naive and memory CD4+ T cell DNA was deep-sequenced without culture. Clones were read by immunoSEQ multiplex PCR, and TCRdb kept only the in-frame ones, dropping some. The table shows some 70,000 clones, with over 85% occurring only once. The chain joins TRBV6-2 or TRBV6-3 to TRBJ2-7; TRBD1 or TRBD2 may be the D gene (5 bases each). The clonotype comes from a human donor in good health. The sample was naive CD4+ T cells from PBMCs. Subset given: naive CD4+ T cells isolated by negative enrichment. In DNA form, the CDR3 reads TGTGCCAGCAGTTTGGGGCCGGGATTCGACTCCTACGAGCAGTACTTC. Encoded protein: CASSLGPGFDSYEQYF.